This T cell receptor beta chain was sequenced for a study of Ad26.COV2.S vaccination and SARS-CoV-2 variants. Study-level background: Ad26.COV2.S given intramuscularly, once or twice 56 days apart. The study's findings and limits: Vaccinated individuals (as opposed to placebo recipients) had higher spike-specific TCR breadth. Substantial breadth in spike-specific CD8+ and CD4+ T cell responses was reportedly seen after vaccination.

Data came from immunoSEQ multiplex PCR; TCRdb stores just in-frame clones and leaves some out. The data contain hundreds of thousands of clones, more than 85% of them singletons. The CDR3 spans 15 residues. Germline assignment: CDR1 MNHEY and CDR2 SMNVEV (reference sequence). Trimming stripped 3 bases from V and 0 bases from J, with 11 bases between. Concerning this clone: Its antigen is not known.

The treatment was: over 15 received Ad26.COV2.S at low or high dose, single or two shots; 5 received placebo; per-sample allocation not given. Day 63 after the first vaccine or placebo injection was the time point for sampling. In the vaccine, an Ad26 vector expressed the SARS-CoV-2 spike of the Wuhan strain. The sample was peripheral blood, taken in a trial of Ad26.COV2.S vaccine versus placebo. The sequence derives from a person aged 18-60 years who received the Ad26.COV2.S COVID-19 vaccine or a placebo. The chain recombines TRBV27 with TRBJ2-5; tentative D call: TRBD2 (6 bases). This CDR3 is CASSFAGKYQETQYF. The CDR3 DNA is TGTGCCAGCAGTTTCGCGGGGAAATACCAAGAGACCCAGTACTTC.